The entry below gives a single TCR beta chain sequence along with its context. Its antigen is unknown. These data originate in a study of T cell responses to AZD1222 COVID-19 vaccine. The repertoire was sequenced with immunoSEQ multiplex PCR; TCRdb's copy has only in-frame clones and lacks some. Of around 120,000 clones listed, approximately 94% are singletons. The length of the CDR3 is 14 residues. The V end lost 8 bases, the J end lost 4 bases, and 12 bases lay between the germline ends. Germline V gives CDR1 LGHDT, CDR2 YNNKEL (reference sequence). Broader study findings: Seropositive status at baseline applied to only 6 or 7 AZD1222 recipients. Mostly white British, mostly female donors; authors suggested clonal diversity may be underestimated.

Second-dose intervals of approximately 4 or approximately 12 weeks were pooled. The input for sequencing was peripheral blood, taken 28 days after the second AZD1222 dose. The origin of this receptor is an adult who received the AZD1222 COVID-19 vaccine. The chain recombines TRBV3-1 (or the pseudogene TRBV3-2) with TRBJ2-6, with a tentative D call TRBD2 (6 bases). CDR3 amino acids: CASARGTGANVLTF. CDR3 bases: TGTGCCAGCGCCCGGGGGACCGGGGCCAACGTCCTGACTTTC.